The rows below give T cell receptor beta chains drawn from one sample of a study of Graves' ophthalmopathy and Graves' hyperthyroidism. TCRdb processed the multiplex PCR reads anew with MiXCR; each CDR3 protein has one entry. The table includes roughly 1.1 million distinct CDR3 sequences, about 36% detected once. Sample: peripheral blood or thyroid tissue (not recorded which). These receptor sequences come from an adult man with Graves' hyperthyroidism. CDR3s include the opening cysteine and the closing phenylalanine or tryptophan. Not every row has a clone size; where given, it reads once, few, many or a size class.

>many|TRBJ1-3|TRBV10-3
CAITRLGLSSGNTIYF
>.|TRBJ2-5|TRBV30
CAWVPPGLEETQYF
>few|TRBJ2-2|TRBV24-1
CATSDPGTNSNGELFF
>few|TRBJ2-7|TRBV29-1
CSVGTGGPDEQYF
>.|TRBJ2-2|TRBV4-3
CASSQDSVYRGNTGELFF
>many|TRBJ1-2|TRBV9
CASSNSVGGQNYGYTF
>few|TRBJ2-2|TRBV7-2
CARQEQGSNTGELFF
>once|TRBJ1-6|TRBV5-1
CASRPPGQDYSPLHF
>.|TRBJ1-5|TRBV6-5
CASGDRVSNQPQHF
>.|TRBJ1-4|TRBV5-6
CASSLGQVREKLFF
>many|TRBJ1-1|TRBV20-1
CSAPQGFGIVFF
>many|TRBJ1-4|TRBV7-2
CASDGNNGHGEKLFF
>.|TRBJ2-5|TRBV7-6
CASSVLAGGGETQYF
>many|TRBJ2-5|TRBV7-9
CASSLEAVQETQYF
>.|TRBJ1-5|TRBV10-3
CAISYGRDNSNQPQHF
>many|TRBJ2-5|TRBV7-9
CASGQNQGALETQYF
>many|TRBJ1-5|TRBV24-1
CATSDSRQGNQPQHF
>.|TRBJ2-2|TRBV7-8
CASSSPAGGRPGELFF
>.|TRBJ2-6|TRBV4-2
CASSQDHNSGANVLTF
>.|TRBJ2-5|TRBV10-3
CASSDSVGGVETQYF
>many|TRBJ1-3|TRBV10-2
CASTTSRNTIYF
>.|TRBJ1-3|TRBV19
CASSTRQDLFAGNTIYF
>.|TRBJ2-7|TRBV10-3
CASSLTGGATYGQYF
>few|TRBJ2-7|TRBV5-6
CASSFRGHQFSYEQYF
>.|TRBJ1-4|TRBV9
CASSVEGRAIEKLFF
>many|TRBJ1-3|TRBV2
CTSYMISGNTIYF
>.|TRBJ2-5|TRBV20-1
CSATRPSGSAETQYF
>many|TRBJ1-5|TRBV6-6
CASSGTRGPQHF
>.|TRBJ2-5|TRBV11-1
CASSLVAGLAGETQYF
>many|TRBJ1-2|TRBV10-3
CASTNTGPKGGYTF
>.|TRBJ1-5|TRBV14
CASSQADAGEQPQHF
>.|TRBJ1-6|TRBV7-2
CASKRVGAGTGVF
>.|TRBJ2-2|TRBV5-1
CASSLEAWLNTGELFF
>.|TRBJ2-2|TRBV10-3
CAIRDQTDTGELFF
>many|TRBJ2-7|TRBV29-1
CSVDYRDGDEQYF
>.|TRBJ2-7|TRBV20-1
CSTSFKVPQRTGSYEQYF
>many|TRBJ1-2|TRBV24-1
CATSDRQGGATGYTF
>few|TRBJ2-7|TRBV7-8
CASSPREALYEQYF
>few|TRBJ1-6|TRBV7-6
CASSPGQGDNSPLHF
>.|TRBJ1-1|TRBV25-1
CASSESRQGTEAFF